One and the same sample provided the 30 T cell receptor beta chains below, sequenced in a study of T-cell reconstitution after alpha-beta-depleted transplantation in children. Using unique molecular identifiers, the investigators prepared the TCRbeta library. One entry per CDR3 protein, called by TCRdb with MiXCR from the PCR reads. The data show about 230,000 distinct CDR3 sequences, over 9.5% seen once. The sequencing used PBMCs from the stem cell graft donor, collected from the stem cell graft. The receptors shown here come from a human donor who donated a stem cell graft to a child with SCID.

The sample holds many counts of this clonotype. J is TRBJ2-1 and V is TRBV29-1; D uncertain. Trimming stripped 7 bases from V and 4 bases from J, with 11 bases between. There are 12 residues in the CDR3. The germline CDR1 and CDR2 sequences are SQVTM and ANQGSEA. For the CDR3, the DNA is TGCAGCGCTTATGGGTTTTACAATGAGCAGTTCTTC. Protein: CSAYGFYNEQFF.

In its sample, this clonotype was seen many times. The chain uses TRBV2 and TRBJ2-5, with TRBD2 as a possible D gene (5 bases). With 6 bases removed from V and 5 bases from J, the gap between germline ends came to 16 bases. The CDR3 runs to 14 residues. Looked up from germline, CDR1 is SNHLY and CDR2 is FYNNEI. CDR3 residues: CASSRDFLLETQYF. In DNA form, the CDR3 reads TGTGCCAGCAGCCGGGATTTCCTTCTGGAGACCCAGTACTTC.

This clonotype showed up many times. The rearrangement joins TRBV5-1 to TRBJ2-3; the D is unclear. CDR3 length: 11 residues. Germline V lookup: CDR1 SGHRS, CDR2 YFSETQ. The ends were cut back, 5 bases at V and 2 bases at J, with 3 bases in the middle. The CDR3 sequence: CASRATDTQYF. CDR3 nucleotides: TGCGCCAGCAGGGCCACAGATACGCAGTATTTT.

This clonotype came up many times. The chain links TRBV4-1 to TRBJ1-6; D not resolved. The germline gives CDR1 MGHRA, CDR2 YSYEKL. This CDR3 comprises 15 residues. The ends were cut back, 2 bases at V and 9 bases at J, with 14 bases in the middle. The CDR3 loop is CASSQLSLGSSPLHF. The CDR3 DNA reads TGCGCCAGCAGCCAACTGTCGCTAGGGAGTTCACCCCTCCACTTT.

Comments on this clonotype: A much larger clone lies a single base off, so this may be a read error. V is TRBV28 and J is TRBJ2-7; 7 bases are shared with TRBD1. This CDR3 region has 14 residues. In germline, CDR1 is MDHEN, CDR2 SYDVKM. CDR3 nucleotides: TGTGCCAGCAGTTTAAGGGGACAGACCTACGAGCAGCACTTC. The encoded protein is CASSLRGQTYEQHF.

This clonotype showed up just once. The chain recombines TRBV5-1 with TRBJ2-1; the D is unclear. V shed 6 bases and J shed 10 bases, with 17 bases lying between them. This CDR3 has 13 amino acids. The V gene's germline CDR1 is SGHRS and CDR2 YFSETQ. CDR3 bases: TGCGCCAGCATCGGTGGAGCGACGGACGAGCAGTTCTTC. Amino acid sequence: CASIGGATDEQFF.

There are many counts of this clonotype. The chain is built from TRBV20-1 and TRBJ2-7; no clear D gene. Germline-derived CDR1 and CDR2 are DFQATT and SNEGSKA (reference sequence). Trimming removed 0 bases from V and 1 base from J, with 16 bases in between. The CDR3 consists of 16 residues. In DNA, the CDR3 is TGCAGTGCTAGAGATGGGGAAAAGGCTGGTTCCTACGAGCAGTACTTC. It yields the protein CSARDGEKAGSYEQYF.

In regard to this clonotype: A read error may explain this, as a much larger clone is one base away. The CDR3 reads CASSQTGGPYNEQLF. The CDR3 region has the DNA TGCGCCAGCAGCCAAACAGGGGGTCCCTACAATGAGCAGCTCTTC. The J gene is TRBJ2-1, the V gene TRBV5-1, with 8 positions matching TRBD1. This CDR3 is 15 amino acids long. Germline V gene sequence: CDR1 SGHRS, CDR2 YFSETQ.

This clonotype occurred many times. This chain connects TRBV7-9 to TRBJ2-3; D is uncertain. Trimming removed 5 bases at V and 6 bases at J, with 12 bases between. Germline V gene sequence: CDR1 SEHNR, CDR2 FQNEAQ (reference sequence). The CDR3 consists of 13 residues. The CDR3, as DNA: TGTGCCAGCAGCCCACCCGGTCCGGATACGCAGTATTTT. Its translation is CASSPPGPDTQYF.

This clonotype was seen repeatedly, ten times or more. This sequence joins TRBV30 and TRBJ1-1, with D unclear. The CDR3 sequence is 13 residues long. Trimming cost V 0 bases and J 0 bases, with 5 bases left between them. Germline CDR1 reads GTSNPN; CDR2 reads SVGIG (reference sequence). CDR3: CAWSVGVNTEAFF. The CDR3 nucleotides are TGTGCCTGGAGTGTGGGAGTGAACACTGAAGCTTTCTTT. The variable domain in full, with the rest retrieved from reference TRBV30 and TRBJ1-1, is SQTIHQWPATLVQPVGSPLSLECTVEGTSNPNLYWYRQAAGRGLQLLFYSVGIGQISSEVPQNLSASRPQDRQFILSSKKLLLSDSGFYLCAWSVGVNTEAFFGQGTRLTVV.

This clonotype was observed at least ten times. The chain uses TRBV2 and TRBJ2-7; TRBD1 matches at 7 bases. The J segment lost 7 bases and the V segment lost 8 bases, leaving 11 bases of the junction unmatched. Germline values: CDR1 SNHLY, CDR2 FYNNEI. The CDR3 loop spans 13 amino acids. As DNA, the CDR3 is TGTGCCAGCCGACAGGGCTTCCTCTTGGAGCAGTACTTC. Protein product: CASRQGFLLEQYF.

There are many counts of this clonotype. One junction end does not reproduce the germline sequence, and a read error may be involved. This sequence joins TRBV7-2 and TRBJ1-2; D possibly corresponds to TRBD1 (6 bases). Germline lookup yields CDR1 SGHTA and CDR2 FQGNSA. This CDR3 is built from 13 residues. DNA of the CDR3: TGTGCCAGCAGCTTAGAAAGGGGGTCCGGGTACCACTTC. Protein: CASSLERGSGYHF.

This clonotype was counted at least ten times. This chain uses TRBV6-1 with TRBJ1-2, with 8 nucleotides matching TRBD1. Losses at the gene ends were 6 bases for V and 0 bases for J; bases not matched to a gene: 9. This CDR3 has 16 amino acids. The germline CDR1 and CDR2 sequences are MNHNS and SASEGT. Here the CDR3 DNA reads TGTGCCAGCAGCCGGGGACAGGCGAGATCTAACTATGGCTACACCTTC. Amino acid sequence: CASSRGQARSNYGYTF.

This clonotype occurred many times. The chain couples TRBV6-5 to TRBJ1-1; D is unresolved. This CDR3 region has 17 residues. The germline V gene encodes CDR1 MNHEY and CDR2 SVGAGI. V lost 0 bases to trimming and J lost 1 base, with 15 bases between them. The CDR3 nucleotides are TGTGCCAGCAGTTACTCGGCCAGGAGAGTAGAGAACACTGAAGCTTTCTTT. Protein sequence: CASSYSARRVENTEAFF.

The chain joins TRBV29-1 to TRBJ2-7; either TRBD1 or TRBD2 may fit D (5 bases each). The CDR3 sequence is 11 residues long. The V end lost 4 bases, the J end lost 5 bases, and 9 bases lay between the germline ends. The germline gives CDR1 SQVTM, CDR2 ANQGSEA. The CDR3 DNA is TGCAGCGTTGGTAGAGGGGACGAGCAGTACTTC. Its translation is CSVGRGDEQYF.

In this sample, this clonotype turned up many times. This chain connects TRBV5-6 to TRBJ1-1, with 8 bases fitting TRBD1. CDR1 and CDR2 from the germline V gene are SGHDT and YYEEEE. Losses at the gene ends were 2 bases for V and 9 bases for J; bases not matched to a gene: 12. This CDR3 comprises 15 residues. As DNA, the CDR3 is TGTGCCAGCAGCTTAGGTCACGGGACAGGTTCCAAAGCTTTCTTT. Translated: CASSLGHGTGSKAFF.

V and J are TRBV5-1 and TRBJ2-3; 8 bases match TRBD2. This CDR3 has 15 residues. Trimming cost V 4 bases and J 4 bases; bases outside gene matches: 8. Looked up from germline, CDR1 is SGHRS and CDR2 is YFSETQ. CDR3 in amino acids: CASSPVSGGADTQYF. As DNA, the CDR3 is TGCGCCAGCAGCCCTGTCTCGGGGGGGGCAGATACGCAGTATTTT.

This clonotype was picked up many times. The chain is built from TRBV20-1 and TRBJ1-2, with TRBD1 matching over 9 bases. V lost 5 bases and J lost 0; bases outside the gene matches: 10. The CDR3 runs 16 residues. Germline assignment: CDR1 DFQATT and CDR2 SNEGSKA (reference sequence). Here the CDR3 reads CSAPFLGQGSNYGYTF. The CDR3 bases are TGCAGTGCTCCATTCCTCGGACAGGGGTCTAACTATGGCTACACCTTC.

This clonotype was seen a handful of times. The chain couples TRBV7-3 to TRBJ2-5; D not resolved. The germline V and J ends were trimmed by 5 bases and 3 bases, with 10 bases remaining between them. Germline CDR1 SGHTA, CDR2 FQGTGA. The CDR3 is 13 amino acids. This chain's CDR3 is CASSQTREETQYF. The CDR3 DNA sequence: TGTGCCAGCAGCCAAACCCGTGAAGAGACCCAGTACTTC. Supplemented by reference TRBV7-3 and TRBJ2-5, the full variable domain reads GAGVSQTPSNKVTEKGKYVELRCDPISGHTALYWYRQSLGQGPEFLIYFQGTGAADDSGLPNDRFFAVRPEGSVSTLKIQRTERGDSAVYLCASSQTREETQYFGPGTRLLVL.

The CDR3 reads CASSLDANAQYF. DNA for the CDR3: TGCGCCAGCAGCTTGGACGCGAACGCGCAGTATTTT. The rearrangement joins TRBV5-1 to TRBJ2-3; D ambiguous. This CDR3 has 12 residues. Per the germline V gene, CDR1 is SGHRS and CDR2 is YFSETQ. Trimming removed 0 bases from V and 10 bases from J, with 9 bases in between.

This clonotype was recorded many times. The rearrangement joins TRBV20-1 to TRBJ2-2, with a weak D call TRBD2 (7 bases). V shed 5 bases and J shed 6 bases, with 19 bases lying between them. The germline gives CDR1 DFQATT, CDR2 SNEGSKA (reference sequence). The CDR3 extends over 15 amino acids. The CDR3 here is CSAASGGARAGELFF. In DNA form, the CDR3 reads TGCAGTGCTGCCTCTGGGGGGGCGAGGGCCGGGGAGCTGTTTTTT.

About this clonotype: A much larger clone differs from this one at a single base, so this may be a read error. The chain links TRBV29-1 to TRBJ1-2, with 10 nucleotides matching TRBD1. This CDR3 comprises 13 residues. Germline lookup yields CDR1 SQVTM and CDR2 ANQGSEA. Written as DNA, the CDR3 is TGCAGCGCCGTCCGGGACAGGGGTAGTGGCGACACCTTC. Residues: CSAVRDRGSGDTF. Full variable domain (rest looked up from reference TRBV29-1 and TRBJ1-2): SAVISQKPSRDICQRGTSLTIQCQVDSQVTMMFWYRQQPGQSLTLIATANQGSEATYESGFVIDKFPISRPNLTFSTLTVSNMSPEDSSIYLCSAVRDRGSGDTFGSGTRLTVV.

This clonotype was picked up many times. The CDR3 here is CASSSLAGVYNEQFF. The DNA of the CDR3 is TGTGCCAGCAGCTCTTTAGCGGGGGTATACAATGAGCAGTTCTTC. The J gene is TRBJ2-1, the V gene TRBV5-5, with 9 bases matching TRBD2. J was trimmed by 4 bases and V by 3 bases; bases with no gene match: 5. Germline assignment: CDR1 SGHKS and CDR2 YYEKEE (reference sequence). The CDR3 is 15 residues long.

This clonotype was seen many times. The chain carries TRBV20-1 and TRBJ2-1; TRBD2 agrees at 11 bases. The CDR3 consists of 14 residues. V lost 4 bases and J lost 3; bases outside the gene matches: 2. The germline V gene encodes CDR1 DFQATT and CDR2 SNEGSKA (reference sequence). The CDR3 region has the DNA TGCAGTGCTACCCTAGCGGGGGGCTACAATGAGCAGTTCTTC. Residues: CSATLAGGYNEQFF.

This clonotype was seen repeatedly, ten times or more. The V gene is TRBV29-1, the J gene TRBJ1-1; no definite D call. Per germline, CDR1 SQVTM and CDR2 ANQGSEA. Deletions cut 4 bases from V and 6 bases from J, with 9 bases between. The CDR3 covers 11 residues. The CDR3 sequence is CSVAVAAEAFF. Here the CDR3 DNA reads TGCAGCGTTGCAGTAGCCGCTGAAGCTTTCTTT.

This clonotype was recorded a few times. V is TRBV4-2 and J is TRBJ1-2; D gene unclear. Trimming pared 8 bases from V and 4 bases from J, leaving 17 bases between. The V gene's germline CDR1 is LGHNA and CDR2 YNFKEQ. CDR3 size: 14 residues. DNA for the CDR3: TGTGCCAGCGGCCCGAGACTGCTAGGCTATGGCTACACCTTC. It encodes CASGPRLLGYGYTF.

This clonotype was counted only a few times. Given a much more abundant clone one base away, this may be a read error. The chain uses TRBV20-1 and TRBJ2-2; 9 bases are shared with TRBD1. This CDR3 is 17 amino acids long. Germline assignment: CDR1 DFQATT and CDR2 SNEGSKA (reference sequence). The CDR3 is CCARDPQGTGYTGELFF. The CDR3 nucleotides read TGCTGTGCTAGAGATCCCCAGGGGACAGGGTACACCGGGGAGCTGTTTTTT.

This clonotype was recorded many times. The chain links TRBV2 to TRBJ2-4; D may correspond to TRBD1 or TRBD2 (6 bases each). This CDR3 has 16 amino acids. Germline V gene data show CDR1 as SNHLY and CDR2 as FYNNEI. Trimming took off 1 base at V and 4 bases at J, with 14 bases between the two ends. The CDR3 region is CASSEGGEGTKNIQYF. In DNA, the CDR3 is TGTGCCAGCAGTGAAGGGGGGGAAGGGACAAAAAACATTCAGTACTTC.

The sample holds many counts of this clonotype. This chain links TRBV6-1 with TRBJ1-4; D gene uncertain. The germline V gene has CDR1 MNHNS and CDR2 SASEGT. The CDR3 runs to 10 residues. V lost 8 bases, J lost 8 bases, and 6 bases lay in between. In DNA, the CDR3 is TGTGCCAGCCAGGAGGAAAAACTGTTTTTT. It encodes CASQEEKLFF.

This clonotype appeared many times. This chain connects TRBV2 to TRBJ2-2; the match to TRBD2 covers 15 bases. Losses at the gene ends were 7 bases for V and 2 bases for J; bases not matched to a gene: 5. This CDR3 is 17 amino acids long. The germline V gene has CDR1 SNHLY and CDR2 FYNNEI. The CDR3 sequence: CASNGLAGGHNTGELFF. The DNA of the CDR3 is TGTGCCAGCAATGGACTAGCGGGGGGGCATAACACCGGGGAGCTGTTTTTT.